The 21 T cell receptor beta chains below were found in one sample sequenced in a study of a mutant IDH1 vaccine in newly diagnosed glioma. Antigens for these TCRs are unknown. Time point given: week 35, safety follow-up. Topical imiquimod accompanied each vaccine dose, which consisted of 300 ug of mutant IDH1 20-mer peptide. Here immunoSEQ multiplex PCR was the method, and the copy in TCRdb shows in-frame clones only, minus some. The sample has 30,000 or so clones, about 82% seen once. The material was PBMCs, obtained from a glioma patient whose treatment included an IDH1 peptide vaccine. The source of these receptors is a man aged 40-49 years with glioma. Some clones in this sample may be carry-over from other donors' samples.

V is TRBV7-9 and J is TRBJ1-4, with D uncertain. The germline CDR1 and CDR2 sequences are SEHNR and FQNEAQ (reference sequence). Trimming took off 7 bases at V and 7 bases at J, with 13 bases between the two ends. The CDR3 extends over 13 amino acids. Here the CDR3 DNA reads TGTGCCAGCACCCTACGGGGTGGTGAAAAACTGTTTTTT. As protein: CASTLRGGEKLFF. Based on the CDR3 plus reference TRBV7-9 and TRBJ1-4, the full variable domain is DTGVSQNPRHKITKRGQNVTFRCDPISEHNRLYWYRQTLGQGPEFLTYFQNEAQLEKSRLLSDRFSAERPKGSFSTLEIQRTEQGDSAMYLCASTLRGGEKLFFGSGTQLSVL.

The chain combines TRBV7-9 with TRBJ2-5; either TRBD1 or TRBD2 may supply D (5 bases each). The V gene lost 0 bases and the J gene lost 4 bases, with 6 bases spanning the gap. The CDR3 spans 13 residues. The V gene's germline CDR1 is SEHNR and CDR2 FQNEAQ (reference sequence). The CDR3 reads CASSLAGAETQYF. For the CDR3, the DNA is TGTGCCAGCAGCTTAGCCGGGGCAGAGACCCAGTACTTC.

The rearrangement joins TRBV9 to TRBJ1-1; D is uncertain. The CDR3 is 16 residues long. Looked up from germline, CDR1 is SGDLS and CDR2 is YYNGEE. V was cut by 0 bases and J by 2 bases, with 14 bases left in between. The CDR3 nucleotides are TGTGCCAGCAGCGTAGGGGTTTTGGGGAGCAACACTGAAGCTTTCTTT. This gives the protein CASSVGVLGSNTEAFF.

By proportion, this clone is medium-sized. The chain recombines TRBV6-1 with TRBJ1-4, with 7 bases that match TRBD1. CDR1 is MNHNS, CDR2 SASEGT, per germline. The CDR3 is made up of 15 amino acids. V trimming: 6 bases; J trimming: 3 bases; junction bases outside the gene matches: 7. The CDR3 DNA sequence: TGTGCCAGCAGGACTTGGGACAGCTCTAATGAAAAACTGTTTTTT. Translated: CASRTWDSSNEKLFF.

The chain carries TRBV7-6 and TRBJ1-4; the D gene is possibly TRBD1 (6 bases). The CDR3 contains 16 residues. V was cut by 1 base and J by 4 bases, with 13 bases left in between. Germline V gene data show CDR1 as SGHVS and CDR2 as FNYEAQ. In DNA form, the CDR3 reads TGTGCCAGCAGCTTAGGGACCAGGGGTAGTAATGAAAAACTGTTTTTT. Its protein is CASSLGTRGSNEKLFF.

CDR3 amino acids: CASSLFQTGTGYVGYGYTF. Here the CDR3 DNA reads TGTGCCAGCAGCTTATTCCAAACCGGGACAGGGTACGTCGGCTATGGCTACACCTTC. The chain is built from TRBV11-2 and TRBJ1-2; TRBD1 agrees at 9 bases. CDR1 and CDR2 from the germline V gene are SGHAT and FQNNGV. Germline trimming cut 2 bases from V and 4 bases from J; bases unmatched to any gene: 17. CDR3 size: 19 residues. Using reference TRBV11-2 and TRBJ1-2 for the parts outside the CDR3, the full variable domain is EAGVAQSPRYKIIEKRQSVAFWCNPISGHATLYWYQQILGQGPKLLIQFQNNGVVDDSQLPKDRFSAERLKGVDSTLKIQPAKLEDSAVYLCASSLFQTGTGYVGYGYTFGSGTRLTVV.

This sequence joins TRBV7-2 and TRBJ1-1; TRBD1 matches at 8 bases. CDR1 and CDR2 from the germline V gene are SGHTA and FQGNSA. V lost 2 bases, J lost 8 bases, and 10 bases stayed unmatched. The CDR3 spans 15 residues. The CDR3 DNA reads TGTGCCAGCAGCTTATTAGGCAGGGGGCTAGGGGAAGCTTTCTTT. Its protein product is CASSLLGRGLGEAFF.

The chain couples TRBV2 to TRBJ1-5; TRBD1 aligns across 7 bases. This CDR3 is built from 14 residues. V dropped 5 bases and J dropped 2; count of bases not matched to a gene: 3. The germline V gene has CDR1 SNHLY and CDR2 FYNNEI. The CDR3 loop is CASSRDRGNQPQHF. The CDR3 DNA reads as TGTGCCAGCAGTAGGGACAGAGGCAATCAGCCCCAGCATTTT.

The rearrangement links TRBV5-1 to TRBJ1-5, with D unresolved. This CDR3 is 15 amino acids long. Germline values: CDR1 SGHRS, CDR2 YFSETQ. Trimming took 1 base from V and 7 from J, leaving 15 bases between them. CDR3 residues: CASSLRGRVGQPQHF. The CDR3 coding sequence is TGCGCCAGCAGCTTGCGCGGGAGAGTTGGACAGCCCCAGCATTTT.

This chain joins TRBV6-6 and TRBJ2-7, with 9 bases aligning to TRBD1. V shed 7 bases, J shed 2 bases, and the junction held 9 bases outside the gene matches. Germline V gene data show CDR1 as MNHNY and CDR2 as SVGAGI (reference sequence). The CDR3 is 15 amino acids. The CDR3, as DNA: TGTGCCAGCATTCTTGGGACAGGGTCGCCCTACGAGCAGTACTTC. Translated: CASILGTGSPYEQYF.

The chain combines TRBV5-1 with TRBJ1-1; no definite D call. V gave up 2 bases and J gave up 0 bases, with 8 bases separating them. Germline V gene sequence: CDR1 SGHRS, CDR2 YFSETQ. This CDR3 region has 14 residues. CDR3 region: CASSLYGLNTEAFF. CDR3 bases: TGCGCCAGCAGCTTATACGGGTTGAACACTGAAGCTTTCTTT.

This clone was detected a few times. The chain uses TRBV7-7 and TRBJ2-6; D unclear. V lost 5 bases, J lost 5 bases, and 16 bases lay in between. Germline V lookup: CDR1 SSHAT, CDR2 FNYEAQ (reference sequence). The CDR3 runs 16 residues. This CDR3 reads CASSASPQSRANVLTF. CDR3 bases: TGTGCCAGCAGCGCATCGCCACAAAGTCGGGCCAACGTCCTGACTTTC. Full variable domain (remainder filled in from reference TRBV7-7 and TRBJ2-6): GAGVSQSPRYKVTKRGQDVTLRCDPISSHATLYWYQQALGQGPEFLTYFNYEAQPDKSGLPSDRFSAERPEGSISTLTIQRTEQRDSAMYRCASSASPQSRANVLTFGAGSRLTVL.

J is TRBJ1-1 and V is TRBV5-1; TRBD1 aligns across 9 bases. The germline V gene has CDR1 SGHRS and CDR2 YFSETQ. CDR3 length: 15 residues. The ends lost 4 bases at V and 4 bases at J; junction bases unmatched: 8. The CDR3 protein is CASSRGQGWGTEAFF. For the CDR3, the DNA is TGCGCCAGCAGCAGAGGACAGGGGTGGGGCACTGAAGCTTTCTTT.

V is TRBV6-5 and J is TRBJ1-3; D call uncertain. The germline V and J ends were trimmed by 5 bases and 1 base, with 9 bases remaining between them. This CDR3 has 14 residues. Germline CDR1 reads MNHEY; CDR2 reads SVGAGI. DNA for the CDR3: TGTGCCAGCAGTCCGGCAACTTCTGGAAACACCATATATTTT. The encoded protein is CASSPATSGNTIYF.

The CDR3 spells CASSQTGTYGYTF. The CDR3 nucleotides read TGCGCCAGCAGCCAAACAGGGACCTATGGCTACACCTTC. The chain is built from TRBV4-1 and TRBJ1-2; weak D call: TRBD1 (6 bases). Trimming took off 2 bases at V and 4 bases at J, with 8 bases between the two ends. From germline, CDR1 is MGHRA and CDR2 YSYEKL. The CDR3 consists of 13 residues.

This clone was picked up a small number of times. The CDR3 spells CASSPPRESHTDTQYF. Here the CDR3 DNA reads TGTGCCAGCTCACCCCCTCGGGAGTCGCACACAGATACGCAGTATTTT. V and J are TRBV18 and TRBJ2-3; D may be TRBD2 (6 bases). CDR1 KGHSH and CDR2 LQKENI come from the germline V gene. The V end lost 3 bases, the J end lost 2 bases, and 15 bases lay between the germline ends. The CDR3 runs to 16 residues. The full variable domain, in which reference TRBV18 and TRBJ2-3 provide the parts outside the CDR3, is NAGVMQNPRHLVRRRGQEARLRCSPMKGHSHVYWYRQLPEEGLKFMVYLQKENIIDESGMPKERFSAEFPKEGPSILRIQQVVRGDSAAYFCASSPPRESHTDTQYFGPGTRLTVL.

The rearrangement joins TRBV7-2 to TRBJ2-5; the match to TRBD1 covers 8 bases. V was clipped by 4 bases and J by 4 bases; unmatched bases: 8. CDR1 is SGHTA and CDR2 is FQGNSA in the germline V gene. The CDR3 consists of 15 residues. CDR3 bases: TGTGCCAGCAGCTACACAGGGGGGAGTGGAGAGACCCAGTACTTC. The encoded protein is CASSYTGGSGETQYF.

This rearrangement joins TRBV11-1 to TRBJ2-7, with 7 bases that match TRBD2. This CDR3 has 18 residues. V shed 4 bases, J shed 5 bases, and the junction held 20 bases outside the gene matches. Germline loops: CDR1 SGHAT, CDR2 FQDESV (reference sequence). As DNA, the CDR3 is TGTGCCAGCAGCTCAAGAAATCCTCAGGGTTCCGGGGGGAACGAGCAGTACTTC. It codes for CASSSRNPQGSGGNEQYF.

On this clone itself: The sample has other DNA sequences that encode this CDR3 too. The V gene is TRBV6-4, the J gene TRBJ2-3, with 10 bases fitting TRBD2. Trimming took 2 bases from V and 2 from J; bases not matched to a gene: 1. CDR1 and CDR2 (germline): MRHNA, SNTAGT. The CDR3 length is 15 residues. The DNA of the CDR3 is TGTGCCAGCAGTGACAGCGGGGGGGCCACAGATACGCAGTATTTT. It translates to CASSDSGGATDTQYF.

The CDR3 nucleotides are TGTGCCAGCACCCCACGGGGGGGGCGGAACTACGAGCAGTACTTC. Its translation is CASTPRGGRNYEQYF. V and J are TRBV2 and TRBJ2-7; the match to TRBD2 covers 8 bases. The CDR3 is 15 residues long. The V segment lost 7 bases and the J segment 3 bases; nucleotides outside the gene matches: 11. The V gene's germline CDR1 is SNHLY and CDR2 FYNNEI.

The gene calls are TRBV19 and TRBJ1-5; TRBD1 agrees at 10 bases. Germline V gene data show CDR1 as LNHDA and CDR2 as SQIVND (reference sequence). V gave up 5 bases and J gave up 9 bases; unmatched junction bases: 7. The CDR3 spans 14 residues. CDR3 nucleotide sequence: TGTGCCAGTAGTTCCGGACAGGGGGGAAGGCCCCAGCATTTT. Its translation: CASSSGQGGRPQHF.